This T cell receptor (beta chain) was sequenced in a study of memory CD8 T cells in hepatitis C reinfection. Overall study context: Reinfection meant HCV RNA positivity after two negatives ≥60 days apart. Pre-reinfection samples were taken 55 to 20 weeks before detection. Findings of the study overall: A handful of donors were too few for definitive public clonotype conclusions.

As for time point: pre-reinfection, 55 to 20 weeks before reinfection detection. Sorted cells were sequenced directly ex vivo without any in vitro expansion. Total naive CD8 T cells were sorted as viable CD3+ CD8+ CD45RO- cells from two donors. In the case of this clone: What it binds is not known.

Assay: immunoSEQ multiplex PCR; the TCRdb copy retains only in-frame clones and omits some. The data contain 40,000 to 60,000 clones, roughly 91% of them seen just once; the ten biggest clones take up 0.95% to 1.1%. Losses at the gene ends were 4 bases for V and 0 bases for J; bases not matched to a gene: 11. The germline CDR1 and CDR2 sequences are SGHDT and YYEEEE. The CDR3 contains 17 residues. This receptor was identified in a man younger than 35 with hepatitis C virus infection. Sequenced: naive CD8+ T cells sorted from blood. The gene calls are TRBV5-6 and TRBJ2-5; TRBD2 aligns across 8 bases. CDR3 region: CASSGRLGREDQETQYF. CDR3 coding DNA: TGTGCCAGCAGCGGGCGGTTGGGGCGGGAGGACCAAGAGACCCAGTACTTC.